The 14 T cell receptor beta chains below come from one sample, sequenced in a study of shared T cell receptors in the human thymus. The protocol was immunoSEQ multiplex PCR, while the TCRdb copy is restricted to in-frame clones and leaves out a portion. This table has about 380,000 clones, 85% to 95% appearing once. Sequencing was performed on thymocytes. These receptors were collected from a human donor.

This clone appeared once. The J gene is TRBJ1-2, the V gene TRBV19, with D tentatively TRBD1 (5 bases). The V gene lost 7 bases and the J gene lost 7 bases, with 25 bases spanning the gap. CDR1 is LNHDA, CDR2 SQIVND, per germline (reference sequence). The CDR3 spans 16 residues. The CDR3 coding sequence is TGTGCCAGTACCCATTTTGACAGCCGCCGTGAGGGTGGCTACACCTTC. Amino acids: CASTHFDSRREGGYTF. Together with reference TRBV19 and TRBJ1-2, the CDR3 gives the full variable domain: DGGITQSPKYLFRKEGQNVTLSCEQNLNHDAMYWYRQDPGQGLRLIYYSQIVNDFQKGDIAEGYSVSREKKESFPLTVTSAQKNPTAFYLCASTHFDSRREGGYTFGSGTRLTVV.

The V call is TRBV29-1, the J call TRBJ2-2; D uncertain. The V and J ends lost 4 bases and 5 bases respectively, with 5 bases between them. The germline V gene encodes CDR1 SQVTM and CDR2 ANQGSEA. The CDR3 is 11 amino acids. This CDR3 reads CSVGLTGELFF. CDR3 DNA sequence: TGCAGCGTTGGATTGACCGGGGAGCTGTTTTTT.

The CDR3: CASSIEQGPNEKLFF. The CDR3 bases are TGTGCCAGTAGTATAGAGCAGGGACCTAATGAAAAACTGTTTTTT. V is TRBV19 and J is TRBJ1-4; weak D call: TRBD1 (5 bases). Germline V CDR1 and CDR2: LNHDA, SQIVND (reference sequence). This CDR3 spans 15 amino acids. The V end was cut by 0 bases, the J end by 3 bases, with 8 bases between.

The gene calls are TRBV6-4 and TRBJ2-6; the match to TRBD2 covers 9 bases. The CDR3 contains 17 residues. CDR1 MRHNA and CDR2 SNTAGT come from the germline V gene. The V segment lost 4 bases and the J segment 2 bases; nucleotides outside the gene matches: 6. The CDR3 spells CASSGRVAGAGANVLTF. The CDR3 DNA reads TGTGCCAGCAGTGGCCGGGTAGCGGGAGCTGGGGCCAACGTCCTGACTTTC.

This clone was counted a single time. V is TRBV21-1 and J is TRBJ1-5. TRBV21-1 is a documented pseudogene. The CDR3 loop spans 15 amino acids. CDR3 protein: CASSKGQGLRQPQHF. Here the CDR3 DNA reads TGTGCCAGCAGCAAAGGGCAGGGACTAAGGCAGCCCCAGCATTTT.

This chain joins TRBV6-1 and TRBJ1-5; D may be TRBD1 (5 bases). This CDR3 comprises 13 residues. The germline gives CDR1 MNHNS, CDR2 SASEGT. Trimming took off 3 bases at V and 3 bases at J, with 6 bases between the two ends. Written as DNA, the CDR3 is TGTGCCAGCAGTGAGGGGACCAATCAGCCCCAGCATTTT. Translating gives CASSEGTNQPQHF.

The rearrangement joins TRBV7-2 to TRBJ1-1, with a possible D match to TRBD1 (6 bases). The length of the CDR3 is 13 residues. Germline V lookup: CDR1 SGHTA, CDR2 FQGNSA. V dropped 4 bases and J dropped 7 bases, with 13 bases sitting between them. CDR3 region: CASSSIQGVEAFF. The CDR3 coding sequence is TGTGCCAGCAGCTCAATACAGGGAGTTGAAGCTTTCTTT.

The V and J genes are TRBV5-4 and TRBJ2-3; D possibly corresponds to TRBD2 (7 bases). The V end was cut by 4 bases, the J end by 1 base, with 19 bases between. This CDR3 has 17 amino acids. The V gene's germline CDR1 is SGHNT and CDR2 YYREEE (reference sequence). The chain's CDR3 is CASSPWGREYRTDTQYF. The CDR3 DNA reads TGTGCCAGCAGCCCGTGGGGGCGGGAGTATCGCACAGATACGCAGTATTTT. The full variable domain, in which reference TRBV5-4 and TRBJ2-3 provide the parts outside the CDR3, is ETGVTQSPTHLIKTRGQQVTLRCSSQSGHNTVSWYQQALGQGPQFIFQYYREEENGRGNFPPRFSGLQFPNYSSELNVNALELDDSALYLCASSPWGREYRTDTQYFGPGTRLTVL.

V usage is TRBV27 and J usage is TRBJ2-4; 11 bases fit TRBD2. Germline assignment: CDR1 MNHEY and CDR2 SMNVEV (reference sequence). V lost 6 bases and J lost 0; bases outside the gene matches: 13. The CDR3 has 19 residues. The CDR3 DNA reads TGTGCCAGCAGCCCCGGAGGGACTAGCGGAGAACTAGCCAAAAACATTCAGTACTTC. It specifies CASSPGGTSGELAKNIQYF.

This sequence joins TRBV27 and TRBJ2-7, with 8 bases aligning to TRBD1. This CDR3 comprises 17 residues. Per germline, CDR1 MNHEY and CDR2 SMNVEV (reference sequence). Trimming removed 5 bases from V and 2 bases from J; junction bases left unmatched: 14. The CDR3 DNA reads as TGTGCCAGCAGTCGAGACAGGGGCCCCCCTAACCCCTACGAGCAGTACTTC. It codes for CASSRDRGPPNPYEQYF.

This chain joins TRBV4-1 and TRBJ1-4; TRBD1 matches at 7 bases. V was pared by 4 bases and J by 2 bases, with 22 bases of the junction left unmatched. In germline, CDR1 is MGHRA, CDR2 YSYEKL. This CDR3 has 21 amino acids. Here the CDR3 reads CASSLYHGPGQMAFTNEKLFF. DNA of the CDR3: TGCGCCAGCAGCCTTTACCATGGACCGGGACAGATGGCATTTACTAATGAAAAACTGTTTTTT.

The gene calls are TRBV7-6 and TRBJ2-2; tentative D call: TRBD2 (5 bases). Germline CDR1 and CDR2: SGHVS and FNYEAQ. The CDR3 totals 13 residues. V dropped 6 bases and J dropped 7 bases, with 12 bases sitting between them. In DNA form, the CDR3 reads TGTGCCAGCAGGCGAGCTGGAGGCGGGGAGCTGTTTTTT. Translating it yields CASRRAGGGELFF.

The V gene is TRBV7-6, the J gene TRBJ2-3; the match to TRBD2 covers 13 bases. CDR1 is SGHVS and CDR2 is FNYEAQ in the germline V gene. Trimming cost V 1 base and J 4 bases; bases outside gene matches: 2. CDR3 size: 16 residues. The CDR3 is CASSLELAGGADTQYF. CDR3 in DNA: TGTGCCAGCAGCTTAGAACTAGCGGGAGGGGCAGATACGCAGTATTTT.

The rearrangement uses TRBV20-1 and TRBJ2-7; no reliable D call. V shed 5 bases and J shed 4 bases, with 6 bases lying between them. The germline V gene encodes CDR1 DFQATT and CDR2 SNEGSKA (reference sequence). The CDR3 consists of 10 residues. The CDR3 DNA reads as TGCAGTGCTTTGGATTACGAGCAGTACTTC. Its translation: CSALDYEQYF.